Listed below are T cell receptor beta chains from one sample, sequenced in a study of early T cells in non-severe SARS-CoV-2 infection. TCRdb analysed the 5' RACE reads with MiXCR anew, one entry per CDR3 protein. The top ten clones hold about 1.3% of a sample with about 99,000 distinct CDR3 sequences, approximately 16% of them seen once. Sample: whole blood. The receptors shown here come from an adult who was a healthcare worker with PCR-confirmed SARS-CoV-2 infection or an uninfected control (not recorded which). The CDR3 runs from the conserved cysteine through the conserved F or W. A D gene is named only where the DNA matches it firmly. Some rows have no size entry. The others give once, few or many, or a class for an expanded clone.

J	D	V	size	CDR3	DNA
TRBJ1-5	-	TRBV7-8	-	CASSSRTSNQPQHF	TGTGCCAGCAGCTCCCGGACTAGCAATCAGCCCCAGCATTTT
TRBJ2-3	-	TRBV11-2	few	CASSSFDTQYF	TGTGCCAGCAGCTCCTTCGATACGCAGTATTTT
TRBJ2-7	-	TRBV4-3	-	CASSPGRVKQEQYF	TGCGCCAGCAGCCCGGGCCGAGTAAAGCAGGAGCAGTACTTC
TRBJ1-2	-	TRBV19	-	CASSNTQKGGYYGYTF	TGTGCCAGTAGCAACACCCAGAAGGGGGGATATTATGGCTACACCTTC
TRBJ2-3	TRBD2	TRBV6-5	-	CASSSLAGGNGDTQYF	TGTGCCAGCAGTTCCCTAGCGGGGGGGAATGGTGATACGCAGTATTTT
TRBJ1-5	TRBD1	TRBV7-2	few	CASSGDRGNQPQHF	TGTGCCAGCAGCGGGGACAGGGGCAATCAGCCCCAGCATTTT
TRBJ2-7	-	TRBV6-5	-	CASSYVAGTVYEQYF	TGTGCCAGCAGTTACGTAGCCGGGACTGTCTACGAGCAGTACTTC
TRBJ2-5	TRBD2	TRBV12-3/TRBV12-4	-	CASSPAGVPETQYF	TGTGCCAGCAGCCCGGCGGGAGTCCCAGAGACCCAGTACTTC
TRBJ2-2	-	TRBV6-5	many	CASRKGPGTGELFF	TGTGCCAGCCGTAAGGGGCCTGGGACCGGGGAGCTGTTTTTT
TRBJ1-1	-	TRBV30	-	CAWSVRGGTEAFF	TGTGCCTGGAGTGTACGAGGAGGGACTGAAGCTTTCTTT
TRBJ2-5	TRBD1	TRBV5-1	many	CASSPGQGEETQYF	TGCGCCAGTTCACCAGGACAGGGAGAAGAGACCCAGTACTTC
TRBJ2-7	-	TRBV28	many	CASSTGDPYEQYF	TGTGCCAGCAGTACGGGGGACCCCTACGAGCAGTACTTC
TRBJ1-5	-	TRBV30	few	CAWSRRDIYQPQHF	TGTGCCTGGTCTCGCCGGGACATTTATCAGCCCCAGCATTTT
TRBJ1-2	-	TRBV6-1	-	CASSQGNYYGYTF	TGTGCCAGCAGCCAGGGGAATTACTATGGCTACACCTTC
TRBJ2-5	-	TRBV27	few	CASSFLGGPGETQYF	TGTGCCAGCAGTTTCTTAGGGGGACCGGGAGAGACCCAGTACTTC
TRBJ2-3	TRBD2	TRBV11-2	-	CASSRGLAGGLGYF	TGTGCCAGCAGCCGAGGACTAGCGGGAGGACTTGGGTATTTT
TRBJ2-7	TRBD2	TRBV2	many	CASSGLAGYYEQYF	TGTGCCAGCAGTGGACTAGCGGGCTACTACGAGCAGTACTTC
TRBJ2-7	-	TRBV27	-	CASSLPGAFFDEQYF	TGTGCCAGCAGTCTACCGGGAGCGTTCTTTGACGAGCAGTACTTC
TRBJ2-7	TRBD2	TRBV20-1	-	CSARGGGDYEQYF	TGCAGTGCTAGAGGTGGGGGGGATTACGAGCAGTACTTC
TRBJ2-7	-	TRBV30	few	CAWAGQTSYEQYF	TGTGCCTGGGCGGGACAGACCTCCTACGAGCAGTACTTC
TRBJ2-2	-	TRBV12-3/TRBV12-4	few	CASSLAPNTGELFF	TGTGCCAGCAGTTTAGCCCCCAACACCGGGGAGCTGTTTTTT
TRBJ2-1	-	TRBV28	-	CASIPVGAVDEQFF	TGTGCCAGCATCCCTGTTGGGGCCGTTGATGAGCAGTTCTTC
TRBJ1-2	-	TRBV18	many	CASSPPGLLNYGYTF	TGTGCCAGCTCACCGCCCGGACTCCTGAACTATGGCTACACCTTC
TRBJ1-1	-	TRBV12-3/TRBV12-4	few	CASSFSSTGPVF	TGTGCCAGCAGTTTTTCATCCACCGGGCCGGTCTTT
TRBJ1-1	-	TRBV29-1	many	CSVGDSTLGTEAFF	TGCAGCGTTGGAGATTCGACACTGGGGACTGAAGCTTTCTTT
TRBJ2-7	TRBD1	TRBV10-3	many	CAISERGQTSSYEQYF	TGTGCCATCAGTGAGCGGGGACAGACGAGCTCCTACGAGCAGTACTTC
TRBJ2-1	TRBD2	TRBV5-5	-	CASSTREAQHNEQFF	TGTGCCAGCAGCACGCGGGAGGCCCAACACAATGAGCAGTTCTTC
TRBJ2-6	TRBD1	TRBV12-3/TRBV12-4	-	CASSSGGSSSGANVLTF	TGTGCCAGCAGTTCAGGGGGCTCTAGCTCTGGGGCCAACGTCCTGACTTTC
TRBJ2-7	TRBD1	TRBV20-1	few	CSAGRGQGIYEQYF	TGCAGTGCTGGGAGGGGACAGGGGATCTACGAGCAGTACTTC